The 7 T cell receptor beta chains below come from one sample, sequenced in a study of cytomegalovirus exposure and HLA in healthy donors. PCR employed 60 Vbeta and 13 Jbeta primers. Here immunoSEQ multiplex PCR was the method, and the copy in TCRdb shows in-frame clones only, minus some. The data hold about 120,000 clones, with roughly 15% observed a single time. The sequenced material came from PBMCs. The receptors shown here come from a female donor in good health and CMV-seropositive.

The V gene is TRBV7-3, the J gene TRBJ2-2; a weak D match, TRBD1 (5 bases). CDR3 length equals 14 residues. CDR1 is SGHTA, CDR2 FQGTGA, per germline. Trimming removed 5 bases from V and 4 bases from J, with 11 bases in between. CDR3 loop: CASSPQASTGELFF. Here the CDR3 DNA reads TGTGCCAGCAGCCCACAGGCATCCACCGGGGAGCTGTTTTTT.

J is TRBJ1-1 and V is TRBV5-6, with D unclear. V lost 5 bases to trimming and J lost 3 bases, with 20 bases between them. The CDR3 length is 16 residues. Per germline, CDR1 SGHDT and CDR2 YYEEEE. The CDR3 sequence: CASSLTIRPRYTEAFF. The CDR3 DNA reads as TGTGCCAGCAGTTTAACAATTCGGCCTAGGTACACTGAAGCTTTCTTT.

V is TRBV28 and J is TRBJ2-3; D may be TRBD1 (5 bases). CDR1 MDHEN and CDR2 SYDVKM come from the germline V gene. The CDR3 has 15 amino acids. The V end was cut by 3 bases, the J end by 0 bases, with 10 bases between. The DNA of the CDR3 is TGTGCCAGCAGTTTGTGGCAGGGAAGCACAGATACGCAGTATTTT. Translated: CASSLWQGSTDTQYF.

This clone was counted between two and nine times. V usage is TRBV11-1 and J usage is TRBJ2-1; 13 bases are a match to TRBD2. The CDR3 totals 15 residues. The V segment lost 4 bases and the J segment 8 bases; nucleotides outside the gene matches: 5. Germline V gene sequence: CDR1 SGHAT, CDR2 FQDESV (reference sequence). In nucleotides, the CDR3 is TGTGCCAGCAGCTCGGGGACTAGCGGGGACGATGAGCAGTTCTTC. This sequence encodes CASSSGTSGDDEQFF.

The genes are TRBV28 and TRBJ1-1; D gene ambiguous. V was clipped by 4 bases and J by 6 bases, with 21 bases between them. The CDR3 contains 16 residues. Germline CDR1 and CDR2: MDHEN and SYDVKM. The CDR3 coding sequence is TGTGCCAGCAGTTCCCCGAGTTGGACGGGAAACGCTGAAGCTTTCTTT. Amino acids: CASSSPSWTGNAEAFF. Full variable domain (rest looked up from reference TRBV28 and TRBJ1-1): DVKVTQSSRYLVKRTGEKVFLECVQDMDHENMFWYRQDPGLGLRLIYFSYDVKMKEKGDIPEGYSVSREKKERFSLILESASTNQTSMYLCASSSPSWTGNAEAFFGQGTRLTVV.

There are a few counts of this clone. This chain joins TRBV29-1 and TRBJ2-2; 9 positions agree with TRBD1. J was trimmed by 0 bases and V by 7 bases; bases with no gene match: 3. Germline-derived CDR1 and CDR2 are SQVTM and ANQGSEA. CDR3 length equals 14 residues. CDR3 sequence: CSARDRANTGELFF. The CDR3 bases are TGCAGCGCCCGGGACAGGGCGAACACCGGGGAGCTGTTTTTT.

This clone showed up just once. V usage is TRBV27 and J usage is TRBJ2-1, with 9 bases fitting TRBD2. Trimming at V came to 5 bases and at J to 4 bases, leaving 9 bases not matched to a gene. The CDR3 extends over 16 amino acids. Germline-derived CDR1 and CDR2 are MNHEY and SMNVEV (reference sequence). CDR3 protein: CASSDRAGGLYNEQFF. The CDR3 nucleotides are TGTGCCAGCAGTGATCGAGCGGGGGGCCTTTACAATGAGCAGTTCTTC.